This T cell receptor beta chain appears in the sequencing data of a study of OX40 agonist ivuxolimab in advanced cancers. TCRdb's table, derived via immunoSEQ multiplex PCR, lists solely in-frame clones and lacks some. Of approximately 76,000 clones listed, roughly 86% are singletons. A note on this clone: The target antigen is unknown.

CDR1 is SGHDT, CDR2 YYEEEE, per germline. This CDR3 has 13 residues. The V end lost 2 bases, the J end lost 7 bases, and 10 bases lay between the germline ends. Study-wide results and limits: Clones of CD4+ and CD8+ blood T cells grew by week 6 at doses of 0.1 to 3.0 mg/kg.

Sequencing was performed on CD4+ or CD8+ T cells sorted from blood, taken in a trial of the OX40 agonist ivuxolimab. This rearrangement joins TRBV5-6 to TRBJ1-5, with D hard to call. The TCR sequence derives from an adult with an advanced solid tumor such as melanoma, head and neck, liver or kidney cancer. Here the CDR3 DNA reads TGTGCCAGCAGCTTAAACAGCGGGCAGCCCCAGCATTTT. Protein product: CASSLNSGQPQHF.